The 26 T cell receptor beta chains below were found in one sample sequenced in a study of post-analysis software for immune sequencing data. Overall study results and limits: The study found TRBV5-6, TRBV5-1 and TRBV20-1 among 4 or 5 TRBV segments more frequent in patients than controls.

cDNA libraries of TCR beta carried unique molecular identifiers. Via MiXCR, TCRdb re-called the PCR reads, giving one row per CDR3 protein. The sample lists some 190,000 distinct CDR3 sequences, around 30% seen once, with nearly 3.5% in the top ten. What these receptors recognize is not known. The sample was blood. These receptors all come from a girl aged 2-17 years with multiple sclerosis.

The chain carries TRBV12-3 or TRBV12-4 and TRBJ2-3; D is unclear. V was clipped by 10 bases and J by 0 bases, with 17 bases between them. The CDR3 covers 15 residues. The CDR3 bases are TGTGCCACATCCACGCGAGGACGCAGCACAGATACGCAGTATTTT. Amino acid sequence: CATSTRGRSTDTQYF.

As DNA, the CDR3 is TGTGCCAGCAGCCAACCAGGTGGTGATACGCAGTATTTT. Translated, it gives CASSQPGGDTQYF. This chain links TRBV3-1 with TRBJ2-3; no clear D. The CDR3 has 13 amino acids. Trimming pared 2 bases from V and 6 bases from J, leaving 9 bases between. The germline CDR1 and CDR2 sequences are LGHDT and YNNKEL (reference sequence).

The genes are TRBV7-9 and TRBJ1-2; D remains unclear. CDR1 and CDR2 (germline): SEHNR, FQNEAQ (reference sequence). The CDR3 is made up of 16 amino acids. V was trimmed by 5 bases and J by 7 bases, leaving 23 bases between them. As DNA, the CDR3 is TGTGCCAGCAGCACCCAACTTAAAAACCGGCGCGGTGGCTACACCTTC. It encodes CASSTQLKNRRGGYTF. The variable domain in full, with the rest retrieved from reference TRBV7-9 and TRBJ1-2, is DTGVSQNPRHKITKRGQNVTFRCDPISEHNRLYWYRQTLGQGPEFLTYFQNEAQLEKSRLLSDRFSAERPKGSFSTLEIQRTEQGDSAMYLCASSTQLKNRRGGYTFGSGTRLTVV.

The chain carries TRBV6-6 and TRBJ1-2; D unclear. From germline, CDR1 is MNHNY and CDR2 SVGAGI (reference sequence). The V gene lost 2 bases and the J gene lost 1 base, with 11 bases spanning the gap. This CDR3 contains 15 residues. This CDR3 reads CASSYAGPYNYGYTF. In DNA form, the CDR3 reads TGTGCCAGCAGTTACGCCGGGCCATATAACTATGGCTACACCTTC.

A few counts support this clonotype. This chain links TRBV28 with TRBJ2-3; 11 bases fit TRBD2. The CDR3 is 16 residues long. Looked up from germline, CDR1 is MDHEN and CDR2 is SYDVKM. The J segment lost 5 bases and the V segment lost 4 bases, leaving 8 bases of the junction unmatched. This CDR3 is CASSSLAGGWGDTQYF. Here the CDR3 DNA reads TGTGCCAGCAGTTCCCTAGCGGGAGGCTGGGGAGATACGCAGTATTTT.

CDR3 nucleotide sequence: TGTGCCAGCAGCTTGCGATCCATGAACACTGAAGCTTTCTTT. This gives the protein CASSLRSMNTEAFF. This sequence joins TRBV5-5 and TRBJ1-1; D gene ambiguous. Per the germline V gene, CDR1 is SGHKS and CDR2 is YYEKEE (reference sequence). The germline V and J ends were trimmed by 1 base and 0 bases, with 7 bases remaining between them. This CDR3 has 14 residues.

This clonotype has ten or more counts. The rearrangement links TRBV7-2 to TRBJ2-1; 9 bases match TRBD2. The CDR3 is 17 residues long. V shed 2 bases, J shed 4 bases, and the junction held 9 bases outside the gene matches. The V gene's germline CDR1 is SGHTA and CDR2 FQGNSA. The CDR3 bases are TGTGCCAGCAGCTTAAGGGATCGGACTAGCGCATACAATGAGCAGTTCTTC. Translation gives CASSLRDRTSAYNEQFF. The full variable domain, rest sourced from reference TRBV7-2 and TRBJ2-1, is GAGVSQSPSNKVTEKGKDVELRCDPISGHTALYWYRQSLGQGLEFLIYFQGNSAPDKSGLPSDRFSAERTGGSVSTLTIQRTQQEDSAVYLCASSLRDRTSAYNEQFFGPGTRLTVL.

This clonotype was observed a handful of times. This chain links TRBV20-1 with TRBJ1-5; 8 nucleotides align to TRBD1. The CDR3 has 15 residues. Germline CDR1 reads DFQATT; CDR2 reads SNEGSKA (reference sequence). V was pared by 6 bases and J by 6 bases, with 13 bases of the junction left unmatched. This chain's CDR3 is CSATAQGRGLQPQHF. Here the CDR3 DNA reads TGCAGTGCCACCGCGCAGGGCAGGGGGCTTCAGCCCCAGCATTTT.

Comments on this clonotype: It may be a read error: a sequence one base away is much more abundant. This chain connects TRBV25-1 to TRBJ2-5; 7 bases fit TRBD1. The germline CDR1 and CDR2 sequences are MGHDK and SYGVNS. The CDR3 sequence is 18 residues long. CDR3 nucleotides: TGTGCCGGCAGTGAATATGGTCGGACAGGCGTGTACCAAGAGACCCAGTACTTC. This encodes CAGSEYGRTGVYQETQYF.

This clonotype came up a few times. J is TRBJ1-1 and V is TRBV20-1; D is possibly TRBD1 (6 bases). The V and J ends lost 4 bases and 1 base respectively, with 10 bases between them. Germline V gene data show CDR1 as DFQATT and CDR2 as SNEGSKA (reference sequence). This CDR3 region has 13 residues. The CDR3 loop reads CSAKTGKNTEAFF. The CDR3, as DNA: TGCAGTGCTAAAACAGGGAAGAACACTGAAGCTTTCTTT.

The chain is built from TRBV5-1 and TRBJ2-7, with a possible D match to TRBD1 (5 bases). This CDR3 is built from 12 residues. Per germline, CDR1 SGHRS and CDR2 YFSETQ. Trimming stripped 1 base from V and 7 bases from J, with 9 bases between. CDR3 region: CASSLWAGEQYF. CDR3 DNA sequence: TGCGCCAGCAGCTTGTGGGCAGGGGAGCAGTACTTC.

This clonotype was counted at least ten times. This rearrangement joins TRBV12-3 or TRBV12-4 to TRBJ2-3, with TRBD1 as a possible D gene (5 bases). CDR3 size: 12 residues. V lost 6 bases and J lost 5, with 9 bases in between. CDR3 DNA sequence: TGTGCCAGCAGCAGGGCCAGAGATACGCAGTATTTT. Its translation: CASSRARDTQYF.

This clonotype was detected ten times or more. The chain is built from TRBV10-3 and TRBJ2-7, with 11 bases matching TRBD1. V dropped 6 bases and J dropped 6; count of bases not matched to a gene: 4. The CDR3 length is 13 residues. Germline CDR1 reads ENHRY; CDR2 reads SYGVKD. CDR3 amino acids: CAIRGQGAAEQYF. The CDR3, as DNA: TGTGCCATCAGAGGACAGGGGGCAGCCGAGCAGTACTTC.

The CDR3: CASCNHRVPGSTDTQYF. Written as DNA, the CDR3 is TGTGCCAGCTGTAACCACAGGGTTCCCGGAAGCACAGATACGCAGTATTTT. The chain couples TRBV2 to TRBJ2-3, with D possibly TRBD1 on 6 matching bases. Trimming took 8 bases from V and 0 from J, leaving 21 bases between them. The CDR3 has 17 residues. CDR1 and CDR2 from the germline V gene are SNHLY and FYNNEI.

This clonotype occurred many times. The chain recombines TRBV20-1 with TRBJ2-7, with 10 nucleotides matching TRBD1. CDR1 is DFQATT and CDR2 is SNEGSKA in the germline V gene (reference sequence). Trimming took 6 bases from V and 2 from J; bases not matched to a gene: 4. The CDR3 length is 13 residues. This CDR3 is CSATGQGTYEQYF. CDR3 bases: TGCAGTGCGACGGGACAGGGGACCTACGAGCAGTACTTC.

On this clonotype: A much larger clone lies a single base off, so this may be a read error. V gene TRBV29-1 combines with J gene TRBJ2-1, with 13 bases identical to TRBD2. The CDR3 runs to 14 residues. CDR1 is SQVTM and CDR2 is ANQGSEA in the germline V gene. J gave up 8 bases and V 1 base, and 2 bases lay outside the gene matches. The CDR3 reads CSVEGLAGGYEQFF. CDR3 DNA: TGCAGCGTTGAAGGACTAGCGGGAGGCTATGAGCAGTTCTTC.

The rearrangement joins TRBV29-1 to TRBJ2-2, with a weak D call TRBD1 (5 bases). Deletions cut 0 bases from V and 7 bases from J, with 15 bases between. Germline assignment: CDR1 SQVTM and CDR2 ANQGSEA. This CDR3 spans 15 amino acids. CDR3 DNA sequence: TGCAGCGTTGAAGATGGTGGGGCCTTGGGCGGGGAGCTGTTTTTT. This codes for CSVEDGGALGGELFF.

The sample holds many counts of this clonotype. The chain joins TRBV6-4 to TRBJ1-5, with D uncertain. CDR1 MRHNA and CDR2 SNTAGT come from the germline V gene. V lost 10 bases and J 5 bases, leaving 12 bases between the germline ends. The CDR3 is 12 amino acids. CDR3 region: CATPDPDQPQHF. In DNA, the CDR3 is TGTGCCACCCCGGACCCTGATCAGCCCCAGCATTTT.

This clonotype has only a few counts. The CDR3 spells CASSLAGDSGNTIYF. Here the CDR3 DNA reads TGTGCCAGCAGCTTGGCAGGGGACTCTGGAAACACCATATATTTT. V usage is TRBV5-6 and J usage is TRBJ1-3; weak D call: TRBD1 (6 bases). This CDR3 is 15 amino acids long. V lost 0 bases and J lost 0, with 7 bases in between. In germline, CDR1 is SGHDT, CDR2 YYEEEE.

The genes are TRBV27 and TRBJ2-7; perhaps TRBD1 as D (6 bases). CDR1 is MNHEY and CDR2 is SMNVEV in the germline V gene (reference sequence). Trimming removed 5 bases from V and 0 bases from J, with 20 bases in between. The CDR3 has 17 residues. Here the CDR3 reads CASSPSAGDGDSYEQYF. CDR3 in DNA: TGTGCCAGCAGTCCCTCTGCAGGGGACGGAGACTCCTACGAGCAGTACTTC.

The chain links TRBV27 to TRBJ2-3, with D perhaps given as TRBD1 or TRBD2 (5 bases each). CDR1 is MNHEY, CDR2 SMNVEV, per germline (reference sequence). Trimming took 2 bases from V and 8 from J, leaving 20 bases between them. This CDR3 contains 16 residues. The CDR3 spells CASSLPPGPSRGTQYF. The CDR3 DNA follows: TGTGCCAGCAGTTTACCCCCGGGCCCCTCGAGGGGTACGCAGTATTTT.

This clonotype was detected a few times. This could be a read error, since a much larger clone is one nucleotide away. Here the CDR3 reads CASTAEGHPYNEQYF. Here the CDR3 DNA reads TGTGCCAGCACCGCAGAGGGACATCCATACAATGAGCAGTACTTC. This sequence joins TRBV6-5 and TRBJ2-1; perhaps TRBD1 as D (6 bases). The J call may be mistaken, given a closer DNA end match to TRBJ2-7. The germline V gene encodes CDR1 MNHEY and CDR2 SVGAGI. The CDR3 has 15 amino acids.

The chain recombines TRBV6-2 or TRBV6-3 with TRBJ1-6; no clear D. This CDR3 contains 14 residues. V was clipped by 7 bases and J by 9 bases, with 16 bases between them. From germline, CDR1 is MNHEY and CDR2 SVGEGT. CDR3 sequence (DNA): TGTGCCAGCAAAGGTATAGGGTCCAGTTCACCCCTCCACTTT. Encoded protein: CASKGIGSSSPLHF.

The chain has TRBV5-1 and TRBJ2-7, with D possibly being TRBD1 (6 bases). The CDR3 is made up of 15 amino acids. Germline V CDR1 and CDR2: SGHRS, YFSETQ. V was trimmed by 0 bases and J by 6 bases, leaving 16 bases between them. CDR3 sequence (DNA): TGCGCCAGCAGCTTGGCCTGGCAGGGGCGGCGCGAGCAGTACTTC. It is translated as CASSLAWQGRREQYF.

This clonotype has a handful of counts. The V call is TRBV13, the J call TRBJ2-7; D is uncertain. This CDR3 contains 15 residues. CDR1 and CDR2 (germline): PRHDT, FYEKMQ (reference sequence). The V end lost 5 bases, the J end lost 0 bases, and 14 bases lay between the germline ends. The CDR3 coding sequence is TGTGCCAGCAGCACCCGGGCCACAAGCTCCTACGAGCAGTACTTC. It translates to CASSTRATSSYEQYF.

In this sample, this clonotype turned up many times. This chain connects TRBV20-1 to TRBJ1-2; 7 bases line up with TRBD1. CDR1 DFQATT and CDR2 SNEGSKA come from the germline V gene (reference sequence). The CDR3 extends over 12 amino acids. Losses at the gene ends were 2 bases for V and 7 bases for J; bases not matched to a gene: 4. The DNA of the CDR3 is TGCAGTGCTAGACACCCAGGGGGTGGCTACACCTTC. As protein: CSARHPGGGYTF.